Listed below are T cell receptor beta chains from one sample, sequenced in a study of CD8 T cells in ankylosing spondylitis. TCRdb reprocessed the 5' RACE reads via MiXCR and lists one record per CDR3 protein. The repertoire consists of approximately 500,000 distinct CDR3 sequences, with roughly 13% occurring once and the leading ten covering under 7.5%. Sequencing input: blood, either unsorted or a sorted T cell fraction (not recorded which). The receptors shown here come from a male donor with ankylosing spondylitis. CDR3s include the opening cysteine and the closing phenylalanine or tryptophan. Fields, in order: V gene, D gene, clone size, J gene, CDR3 DNA, CDR3 protein. A D gene is named only where the DNA matches it firmly. Clone size is not always given. Where it is, it says once, few, many or a class for expanded clones.

TRBV6-6	TRBD1	many	TRBJ1-5	TGTGCCAGCAGTTACCTAGACAGGGTTAAGCATTTT	CASSYLDRVKHF
TRBV10-2	NA	NA	TRBJ2-3	TGCGCCAGCAGCCAAGGGACTTACAATCTGCATACGCAGTATTTT	CASSQGTYNLHTQYF
TRBV11-2	TRBD1	NA	TRBJ2-5	TGTGCCAGCAGCCCGGGACAGGATGAGACCCAGTACTTC	CASSPGQDETQYF
TRBV18	NA	few	TRBJ2-5	TGTGCCAGCTCACCGCAAAGAGGGGAGGTGGAGACCCAGTACTTC	CASSPQRGEVETQYF
TRBV24-1	NA	NA	TRBJ2-5	TGTGCCACCAGTGATTTGGGACAAGAGACCCAGTACTTC	CATSDLGQETQYF
TRBV7-2	TRBD1	NA	TRBJ1-4	TGTGCCAGCAGCTCAAATACCGGGCAGGGGGGTAATGAAAAACTGTTTTTT	CASSSNTGQGGNEKLFF
TRBV5-1	TRBD1	few	TRBJ2-4	TGCGCCAGCAGCCTCTTTACAGGGGATATTCAGTACTTC	CASSLFTGDIQYF
TRBV5-1	NA	many	TRBJ2-2	TGCGCCAGCAGCTTGGACAGGACAGACACCGGGGAGCTGTTTTTT	CASSLDRTDTGELFF
TRBV30	NA	NA	TRBJ1-3	TGTGCCTGGAGTGTTGTTGGGTACACCATATATTTT	CAWSVVGYTIYF
TRBV27	NA	few	TRBJ1-1	TGTGCCAGCAGTTTTGGGGGGGTGGCGTGGGCTTTCTTT	CASSFGGVAWAFF
TRBV5-1	TRBD2	NA	TRBJ2-1	TGCGCCAGCAGCTTGGTTTTTTTGAGACTAGCGAGGAATGAGCAGTTCTTC	CASSLVFLRLARNEQFF
TRBV20-1	TRBD2	NA	TRBJ2-1	TGCAGTGCTACAGGGACTAGCGGGAGAGTTGGTGAGCAGTTCTTC	CSATGTSGRVGEQFF
TRBV9	NA	NA	TRBJ2-7	TGTGCCAGCAGCGTCCTCGGGGACTCCTACGAGCAGTACTTC	CASSVLGDSYEQYF
TRBV12-3/TRBV12-4	NA	few	TRBJ2-3	TGTGCCAGCAGCCTCGCGTCGTGGACAGATACGCAGTATTTT	CASSLASWTDTQYF